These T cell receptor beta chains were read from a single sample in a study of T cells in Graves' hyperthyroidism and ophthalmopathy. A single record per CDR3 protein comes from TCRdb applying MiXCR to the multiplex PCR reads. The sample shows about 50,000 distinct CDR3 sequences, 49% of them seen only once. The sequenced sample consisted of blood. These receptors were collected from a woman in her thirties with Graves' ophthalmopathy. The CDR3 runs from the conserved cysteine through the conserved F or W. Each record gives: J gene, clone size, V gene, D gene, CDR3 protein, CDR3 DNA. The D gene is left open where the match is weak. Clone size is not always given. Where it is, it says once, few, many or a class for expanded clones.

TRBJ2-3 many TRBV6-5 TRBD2 CASSYSGVAGGTDTQYF TGTGCCAGCAGTTACTCGGGCGTAGCGGGGGGCACAGATACGCAGTATTTT
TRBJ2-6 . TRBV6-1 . CASSGTINGMIF TGTGCCAGCAGTGGGACCATAAACGGGATGATTTTC
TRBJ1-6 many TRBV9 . CASSGANSPLHF TGTGCCAGCAGCGGAGCGAATTCACCCCTCCACTTT
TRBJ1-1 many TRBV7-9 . CASSPQGTEAFF TGTGCCAGCAGCCCCCAGGGCACTGAAGCTTTCTTT
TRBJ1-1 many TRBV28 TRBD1 CASSPYRGSEAFF TGTGCCAGCAGTCCATACAGGGGAAGTGAAGCTTTCTTT
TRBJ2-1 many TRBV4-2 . CASSQFDEQFF TGTGCCAGCAGCCAATTCGATGAGCAGTTCTTC
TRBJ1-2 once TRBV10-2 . CASSGGGYYGYTF TGCGCCAGCAGTGGGGGGGGTTACTATGGCTACACCTTC
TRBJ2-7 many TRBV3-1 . CASSQASEQYF TGTGCCAGCAGCCAAGCTTCCGAGCAGTACTTC
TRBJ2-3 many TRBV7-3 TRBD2 CASSASAGGDTDTQYF TGTGCCAGCAGCGCATCGGCGGGGGGGGACACAGATACGCAGTATTTT
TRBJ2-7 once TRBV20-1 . CSVLRASYYEQYF TGCAGTGTTCTCCGAGCCAGTTACTACGAGCAGTACTTC
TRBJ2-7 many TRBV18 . CASSIGTSYEQYF TGTGCCAGCTCGATAGGAACCTCCTACGAGCAGTACTTC
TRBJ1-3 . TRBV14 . CASSRRDSGNTIYF TGTGCCAGCAGCCGTCGCGACTCTGGAAACACCATATATTTT
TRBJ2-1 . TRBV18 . CASSPGAVTRGIRFNNEQFF TGTGCCAGCTCACCAGGGGCTGTCACACGCGGGATTAGGTTCAACAATGAGCAGTTCTTC
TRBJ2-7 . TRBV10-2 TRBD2 CASCEPSGNEQYF TGCGCCAGCTGTGAACCTAGCGGGAACGAGCAGTACTTC
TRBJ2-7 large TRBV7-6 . CASSSGPNYEQYF TGTGCCAGCAGCTCCGGGCCCAACTACGAGCAGTACTTC
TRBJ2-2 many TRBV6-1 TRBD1 CASRRTGGTGELFF TGTGCCAGCAGAAGGACAGGGGGCACCGGGGAGCTGTTTTTT
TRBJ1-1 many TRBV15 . CATSRDLLNTEAFF TGTGCCACCAGCAGAGATCTCCTAAACACTGAAGCTTTCTTT
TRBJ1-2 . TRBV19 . CASSSDGGYTF TGTGCCAGTAGTAGTGATGGGGGCTACACCTTC
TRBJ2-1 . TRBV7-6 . CASSLRSMKDEQFF TGTGCCAGCAGCTTAAGGTCTATGAAGGATGAGCAGTTCTTC
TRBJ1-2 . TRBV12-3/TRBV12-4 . CASSEVGDHGYTF TGTGCCAGCAGTGAAGTTGGGGACCATGGCTACACCTTC
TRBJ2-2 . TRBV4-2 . CASTAVLLAGELFF TGTGCCAGCACCGCAGTCTTACTAGCCGGGGAGCTGTTTTTT
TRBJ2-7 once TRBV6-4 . CASSAEGAFSYEQYF TGTGCCAGCAGTGCGGAGGGGGCCTTCTCCTACGAGCAGTACTTC
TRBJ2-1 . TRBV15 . CATSRAAVRPYNEQFF TGTGCCACCAGCAGAGCGGCGGTACGCCCCTACAATGAGCAGTTCTTC
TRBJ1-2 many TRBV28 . CASSPTPLYGYTF TGTGCCAGCAGCCCGACACCCTTATATGGCTACACCTTC
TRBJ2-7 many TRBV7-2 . CASSLAHGSSYEQYF TGTGCCAGCAGCTTAGCCCACGGGAGCTCCTACGAGCAGTACTTC
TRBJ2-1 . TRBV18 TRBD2 CASSKNPPSGSYNEQFF TGTGCCAGCTCCAAAAACCCCCCTAGCGGCTCCTACAATGAGCAGTTCTTC
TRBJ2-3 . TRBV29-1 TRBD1 CRVEGSGTDTRYF TGCAGGGTTGAAGGTAGTGGGACAGATACGCGGTATTTT
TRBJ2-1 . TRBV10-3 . CAIRTETDNEIGQFF TGTGCCATCAGGACAGAAACCGACAATGAAATCGGGCAGTTCTTC
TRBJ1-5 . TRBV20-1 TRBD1 CSARVGTGGF TGCAGTGCTAGAGTTGGAACAGGGGGTTTT
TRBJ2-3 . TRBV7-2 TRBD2 CASSLTSGSADTQYF TGTGCCAGCAGCTTGACTAGCGGGAGCGCAGATACGCAGTATTTT